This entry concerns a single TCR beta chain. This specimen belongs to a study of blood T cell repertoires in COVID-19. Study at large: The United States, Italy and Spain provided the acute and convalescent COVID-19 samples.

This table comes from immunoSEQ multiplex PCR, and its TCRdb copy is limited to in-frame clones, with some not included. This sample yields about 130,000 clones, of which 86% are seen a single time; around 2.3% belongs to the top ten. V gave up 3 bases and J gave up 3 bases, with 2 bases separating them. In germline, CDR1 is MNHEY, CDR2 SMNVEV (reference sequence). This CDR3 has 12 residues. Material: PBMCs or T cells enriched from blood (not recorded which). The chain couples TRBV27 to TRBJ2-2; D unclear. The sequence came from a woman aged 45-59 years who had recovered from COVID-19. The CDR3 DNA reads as TGTGCCAGCAGTTTCTACACCGGGGAGCTGTTTTTT. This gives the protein CASSFYTGELFF.